The source of this T cell receptor (beta chain) is a study of spatial heterogeneity in lung cancer. The wider study: The count of detected beta-chain sequences consistently exceeded that of alpha-chain sequences. For tumor regions, TCR transcript counts showed a strong correlation with a T cell module score derived from matched bulk RNA-seq.

V was trimmed by 2 bases and J by 5 bases, leaving 12 bases between them. CDR3 length: 15 amino acids. Per germline, CDR1 MNHNY and CDR2 SVGAGI (reference sequence). Overall study results and limits: Counts of expanded alpha and beta TCRs within tumors tracked the tumor nonsynonymous mutation count. Of tumor T cells, an estimated coverage of about 7.7% was reached for alpha chains and approximately 14% for beta chains.

Noted time point: sample taken at primary tumor resection. In its sample, this clonotype was seen many times. Antigen specificity is unknown. A unique molecular identifier was carried by every single TCR cDNA molecule. TCRdb fed the 5' RACE reads into MiXCR, producing one record per CDR3 protein. The sample has about 6,900 distinct CDR3 sequences, about 12% seen once. V gene TRBV6-6 combines with J gene TRBJ1-4; D might be TRBD1 (5 bases). The sample in question was lung tumor tissue, obtained at surgery. This TCR derives from a male donor with early-stage non-small cell lung cancer. CDR3 in DNA: TGTGCCAGCAGTTACGTAGGGGAAGGGAATGAAAAACTGTTTTTT. Its translation is CASSYVGEGNEKLFF.